This TCR beta chain was obtained from a study of T cells after yellow fever vaccination. Study findings and constraints: The CD4 compartment and the CD8 compartment contained a small share of clonotypes in common.

Germline loops: CDR1 SGHTA, CDR2 FQGNSA. This CDR3 region has 14 residues. TCRdb recomputed calls from the 5' RACE reads with MiXCR, one row per CDR3 protein. The sample has some 69,000 distinct CDR3 sequences, approximately 5% seen once. This clonotype has at least ten counts. Its target is not known. A read error may account for a junction end that differs from germline. This sample comprised CD4+ T cells sorted from PBMCs, obtained more than 13 days after the first yellow fever vaccination. The TCR comes from a man aged 18 to 29 who received the YFV17D yellow fever vaccine. V and J are TRBV7-2 and TRBJ2-5, with D possibly matching TRBD2 (6 bases). As DNA, the CDR3 is TGTGCCAGCAGCCCGCAGATAGGGACTCCCCACAAAAACTTC. Its protein is CASSPQIGTPHKNF.